The clone carrying this T cell receptor (beta chain) has just a few counts. The antigen remains unidentified. The CDR3 totals 15 residues. Trimming left V 8 bases short and J 5 bases short, with 16 bases between. Germline V gene data show CDR1 as LNHDA and CDR2 as SQIVND (reference sequence). This record comes from a study of T cells after yellow fever vaccination. Study summary: Where fractions had low cell numbers, libraries were prepared from them with the SMART-Seq v4 Ultra Low Input RNA kit. Study-wide findings and caveats: Repertoires sorted by FACS could include abundant clonotypes that are contaminants from the bulk population.

A 5'RACE template-switching step, the method used to make TCR cDNA, added a universal primer site and UMIs. TCRdb called the 5' RACE reads again in MiXCR, with one record for every CDR3 protein. The table lists some 350,000 distinct CDR3 sequences, roughly 4.3% of them singletons. Sequences were derived from PBMCs, sampled 5 days after the yellow fever booster vaccination. The chain is built from TRBV19 and TRBJ1-6; D might be TRBD1 (5 bases). The origin of this receptor is a man between 18 and 35 years old who received the YFV17D yellow fever vaccine. CDR3 loop: CASSRRGEHNSPLHF. The CDR3 coding sequence is TGTGCCAGTTCCCGGCGGGGGGAACATAATTCACCCCTCCACTTT.